This TCR beta chain derives from a study of spatial heterogeneity in lung cancer (dated by TCRdb to between 2019 and 2020). In terms of the full investigation: Beta-chain transcripts were consistently detected in greater numbers than alpha-chain transcripts, which likely reflects a higher abundance of beta-chain transcripts. In the raw uncorrected reads, each unique combination of TCR and UMI appeared more than ten times on average. The study quantitatively compared TCR alpha and beta repertoires across multiple tumor regions, matched nontumor lung and blood in non-small cell lung cancer. Nonsynonymous mutation counts, determined by whole-exome sequencing of tumor tissue, were related to TCR repertoire features. At surgery, hundreds of tumor regions, almost 65 matched nontumor lung samples and some 54 PBMC samples were TCR-sequenced for both alpha and beta chains.

Taking its sample share into account, this clonotype is medium-sized (0.01 to 0.1%). Its cognate antigen has yet to be identified. No per-base quality is available; no much larger clone lies one base away. General conclusions and limits of the study: Confirming at a functional level the hypothesis that regional TCRs recognize regional mutations was considered to require additional single-cell paired TCR alpha and beta sequencing.

Interpreted using the paper, the time point label stands for: sample taken at primary tumor resection. Without any cell sorting, TCR sequencing was performed on whole RNA extracted either from tumor and nontumor lung tissue or from cryopreserved PBMC samples. The donors were about 71 patients from the lung TRACERx cohort who had early-stage, untreated non-small cell lung cancer. Only patients for whom sufficient RNA was available from at least two tumor regions were selected for TCR sequencing. Before selection, tumor and adjacent nontumor lung specimens were reviewed by a lung pathologist. Libraries were prepared through 5' RACE. Instrument used: NextSeq 500. In the TCR library protocol, a unique molecular identifier was attached to each TCR cDNA molecule so that PCR and sequencing errors could be corrected. From the authors' description of their analysis: Decombinator tools were used for TCR identification, UMI-based error correction and CDR3 extraction. TCRs above a frequency of 2 per 1,000, corresponding to the top 1% of the tumor frequency distribution, were defined as expanded. Each repertoire was subsampled 100 times to 5,000 TCRs, after which Renyi diversity was computed with the R vegan package. CDR3 similarity networks were built from amino acid triplet string-kernel similarity, connecting CDR3s with pairwise similarity above 0.82. TCRdb itself trimmed the public reads at Q25 with fastp, ran MiXCR and retained productive beta chains. Every CDR3 protein is listed once, alongside the most common genes and DNA of its rows. These V and J calls originate from TCRdb's pipeline instead of the authors' own analysis. The sample contains approximately 12,000 distinct CDR3 sequences, approximately 6.2% of them found a single time. The ten largest clones represent about 9.4% of the sample.

The receptor's source is a male donor with early-stage non-small cell lung cancer. The sequences come from normal lung tissue next to the tumor, collected at surgery.

CDR3 region: CSVEGGVAGNTIYF. The DNA is as follows: TGCAGCGTTGAGGGGGGAGTGGCTGGAAACACCATATATTTT. Recombination joined TRBV29-1 with TRBJ1-3, with TRBD1 perhaps the D gene, on 5 matching bases. The CDR3 runs 14 amino acids, cysteine and phenylalanine included. Left in the record is the CDR3 DNA by itself, 42 bases read in frame from the first base. Deletion took 3 bases off V and 2 bases off J, with a span of 11 bases between the germline ends. From a lookup of the germline V gene, CDR1 and CDR2 are SQVTM and ANQGSEA.